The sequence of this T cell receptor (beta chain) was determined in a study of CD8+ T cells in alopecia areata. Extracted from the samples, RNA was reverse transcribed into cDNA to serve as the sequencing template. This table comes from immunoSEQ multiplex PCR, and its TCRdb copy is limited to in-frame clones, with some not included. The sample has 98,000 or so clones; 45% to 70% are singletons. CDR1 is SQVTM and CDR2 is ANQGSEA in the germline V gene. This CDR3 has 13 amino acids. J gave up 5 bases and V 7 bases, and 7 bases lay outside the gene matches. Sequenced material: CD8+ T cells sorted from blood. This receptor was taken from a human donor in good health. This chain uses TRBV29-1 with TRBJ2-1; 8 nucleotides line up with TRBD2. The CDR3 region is CSARGGRDNEQFF. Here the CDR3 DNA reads TGCAGCGCCCGGGGGGGCCGCGACAATGAGCAGTTCTTC.